This T cell receptor beta chain stems from a study of regulatory T cells in long-lasting Graves disease. Overall study context: Persistent cases were those of Graves' disease that involved over 5 years of antithyroid drugs with positive TSH receptor antibodies.

This clonotype was observed a handful of times. Its antigen remains unidentified. TCR beta libraries were built with iRepertoire HTBI primers and Arm-PCR of CDR3 regions. TCRdb re-called the multiplex PCR reads with MiXCR, one entry per CDR3 protein. The sample lists about 420,000 distinct CDR3 sequences; 20% to 25% were seen once. Findings and limits, study-wide: TCR diversity was lower in persistent than newly diagnosed Graves' disease.

Time point: persistent/refractory GD, antithyroid drugs over 5 years with positive TRAb. Making the TCR library involved RNA that had been extracted from PBMCs. Patients with Graves' disease were diagnosed by American Thyroid Association guidelines. The clonotype comes from a female donor with Graves disease. Sequenced here: peripheral blood mononuclear cells (PBMCs), sampled when the disease was refractory, from a patient treated with antithyroid drugs.

The CDR3 region is CASRLADDYEQYF. CDR3 DNA: TGTGCCAGTAGGCTAGCGGACGATTACGAGCAGTACTTC. The chain carries TRBV19 and TRBJ2-7, with 7 positions matching TRBD2. J lost 4 bases, V lost 6 bases, and 6 bases had no gene match. In germline, CDR1 is LNHDA, CDR2 SQIVND (reference sequence). The CDR3 is made up of 13 amino acids.